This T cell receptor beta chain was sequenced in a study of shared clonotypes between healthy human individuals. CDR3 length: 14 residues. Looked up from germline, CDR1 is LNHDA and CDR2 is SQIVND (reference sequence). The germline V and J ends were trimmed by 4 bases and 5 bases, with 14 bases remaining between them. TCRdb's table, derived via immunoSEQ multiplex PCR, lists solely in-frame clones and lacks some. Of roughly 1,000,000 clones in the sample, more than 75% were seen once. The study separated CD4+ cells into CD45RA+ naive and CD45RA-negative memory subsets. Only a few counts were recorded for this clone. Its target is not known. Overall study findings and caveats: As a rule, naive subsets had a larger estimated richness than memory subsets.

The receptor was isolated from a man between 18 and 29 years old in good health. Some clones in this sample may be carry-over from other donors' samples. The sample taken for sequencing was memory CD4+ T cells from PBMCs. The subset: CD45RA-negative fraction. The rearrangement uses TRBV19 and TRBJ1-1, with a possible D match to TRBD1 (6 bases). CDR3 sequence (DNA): TGTGCCAGTAGTAGAACAGGGAAAAGTACTGAAGCTTTCTTT. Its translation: CASSRTGKSTEAFF.